A single sample gave rise to the 3 T cell receptor beta chains below, sequenced in a study of cytomegalovirus exposure and HLA in healthy donors. The PCR used 60 Vbeta and 13 Jbeta primers. Using immunoSEQ multiplex PCR, the repertoire was profiled, and TCRdb retains in-frame clones only, with some absent. Of over 100,000 clones detected, over 75% appear once; the ten largest clones hold around 9.9%. The sequenced sample consisted of PBMCs. These receptors came from a man aged 40-49 years in good health and CMV-seropositive.

Turning to this clone: An end of the junction differs from the germline gene, which may be a read error. The chain carries TRBV11-2 and TRBJ2-7; 8 positions agree with TRBD1. Looked up from germline, CDR1 is SGHAT and CDR2 is FQNNGV. CDR3 length: 16 amino acids. The CDR3 DNA is TGTGCCAGCAGTTTAGCGAGGGGGACAGGTCGCTACGAGCAGTACTTC. It specifies CASSLARGTGRYEQYF.

The DNA of the CDR3 is TGCGCCAGCAGCCACGGACAGGGCGAACAGCCCCAGCATTTT. Translated, it gives CASSHGQGEQPQHF. V is TRBV5-1 and J is TRBJ1-5, with 8 bases identical to TRBD1. This CDR3 is 14 amino acids long. V lost 4 bases and J lost 7; bases outside the gene matches: 7. Looked up from germline, CDR1 is SGHRS and CDR2 is YFSETQ.

The chain has TRBV6-5 and TRBJ2-5; D not resolved. The CDR3 has 11 amino acids. Looked up from germline, CDR1 is MNHEY and CDR2 is SVGAGI. V dropped 7 bases and J dropped 4 bases, with 7 bases sitting between them. CDR3 in amino acids: CASNRGETQYF. As DNA, the CDR3 is TGTGCCAGCAACCGAGGAGAGACCCAGTACTTC.